The sample holds a few counts of the clone carrying this T cell receptor (beta chain). The sample originates from a study of T cells in Graves' hyperthyroidism and ophthalmopathy. Researchers took RNA transcripts and amplified the TCR beta CDR3 regions from them. First-round RT-PCR of the TCR CDR3 relied on the HTBI primer set. MiXCR, applied by TCRdb to the multiplex PCR reads, yields one record per CDR3 protein. The sample contains 550,000 to 800,000 distinct CDR3 sequences, roughly 15% of which appear only once. Between the trimmed V and J ends, which lost 4 bases and 3 bases, there was a span of 3 bases. The CDR3 length is 11 residues. Germline V gene sequence: CDR1 MNHNS, CDR2 SASEGT.

The sequence came from a man in his late teens or twenties with Graves' hyperthyroidism. Sequencing was performed on blood. The chain couples TRBV6-1 to TRBJ1-2; D gene ambiguous. In nucleotides, the CDR3 is TGTGCCAGCAGTGTAGACTATGGCTACACCTTC. It translates to CASSVDYGYTF.